Sequencing of this TCR beta chain was carried out in a study of T cell responses to AZD1222 COVID-19 vaccine. Germline lookup yields CDR1 DFQATT and CDR2 SNEGSKA (reference sequence). The CDR3 spans 14 residues. Trimming cost V 3 bases and J 8 bases; bases outside gene matches: 10. Some clones are missing from TCRdb's copy, which holds only in-frame ones; the method was immunoSEQ multiplex PCR. Among around 130,000 clones, around 84% were seen once, and the ten largest hold about 12%. The chain recombines TRBV20-1 with TRBJ1-2; 9 nucleotides align to TRBD1. This TCR was recovered from an adult in good health. The input for sequencing was peripheral blood, taken on day 0 of AZD1222 vaccination. The CDR3 is CSASEPTGGRGYTF. The CDR3 nucleotides are TGCAGTGCTAGTGAGCCGACAGGGGGTAGGGGCTACACCTTC.